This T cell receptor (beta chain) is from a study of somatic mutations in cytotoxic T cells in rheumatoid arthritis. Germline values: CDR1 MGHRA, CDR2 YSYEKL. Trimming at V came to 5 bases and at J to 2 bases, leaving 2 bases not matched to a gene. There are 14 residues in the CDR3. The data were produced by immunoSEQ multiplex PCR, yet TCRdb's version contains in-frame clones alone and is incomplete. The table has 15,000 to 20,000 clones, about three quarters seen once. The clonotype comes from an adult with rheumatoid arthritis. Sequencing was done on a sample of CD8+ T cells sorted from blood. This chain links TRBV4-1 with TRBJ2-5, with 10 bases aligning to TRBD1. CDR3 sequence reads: CASSWGQGQETQYF. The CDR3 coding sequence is TGCGCCAGCAGCTGGGGACAGGGGCAAGAGACCCAGTACTTC.